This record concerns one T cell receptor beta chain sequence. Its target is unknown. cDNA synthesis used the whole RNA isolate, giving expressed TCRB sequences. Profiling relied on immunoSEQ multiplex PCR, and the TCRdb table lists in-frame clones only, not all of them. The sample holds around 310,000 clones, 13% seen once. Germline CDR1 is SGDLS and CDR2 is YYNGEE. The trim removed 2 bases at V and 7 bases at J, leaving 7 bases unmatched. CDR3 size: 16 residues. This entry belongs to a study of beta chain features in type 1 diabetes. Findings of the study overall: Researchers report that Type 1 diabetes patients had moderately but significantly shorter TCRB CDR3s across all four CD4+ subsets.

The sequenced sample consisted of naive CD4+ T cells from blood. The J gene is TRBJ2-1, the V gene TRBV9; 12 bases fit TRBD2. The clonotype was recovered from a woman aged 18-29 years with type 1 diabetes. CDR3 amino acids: CASSVQTSGSLNEQFF. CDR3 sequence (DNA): TGTGCCAGCAGCGTCCAGACTAGCGGGAGTTTGAATGAGCAGTTCTTC.